This T cell receptor (beta chain) was identified in a study of blood T cell repertoires in COVID-19. For the study at large: Samples representing acute and convalescent COVID-19 were sourced from the United States, Italy and Spain.

Per the original data handling: It was from reference gene primer amplification that nucleated cell counts were estimated. Assay used: immunoSEQ multiplex PCR; TCRdb lists only in-frame clones, some missing. The V and J calls and clone size are taken from that table; D and trimming were inferred from the DNA. Of 110,000 to 150,000 clones in the sample, about 80% were seen once. The germline gives CDR1 LNHDA, CDR2 SQIVND (reference sequence). The V end lost 0 bases, the J end lost 4 bases, and 12 bases lay between the germline ends. This CDR3 contains 15 residues. This TCR was recovered from a human donor in a cohort sampled during active COVID-19. The chain has TRBV19 and TRBJ1-1; D not resolved. The specimen sequenced was peripheral blood. Here the CDR3 DNA reads TGTGCCAGTAGTATAGATAGCTCCCAGTCCACTGAAGCTTTCTTT. Translating it yields CASSIDSSQSTEAFF.